The sequence of this T cell receptor (beta chain) was determined in a study of cytomegalovirus exposure and HLA in healthy donors. Broader study findings: The later analysis indicated that the majority of CMV-associated TCR beta chains appeared HLA-restricted. What was likely a sequencing artifact was a cluster of highly shared sequence variants. Most subjects' HLA-A and HLA-B alleles were reportedly predicted from TCR beta sequences. According to an earlier analysis, most TCR beta V segments yielded productive rearrangements about 90% or about 30% of the time.

About this clone itself: The antigen is unknown.

PCR used 60 Vbeta primers and 13 Jbeta primers. Repertoires were generated with immunoSEQ multiplex PCR, while TCRdb's copy carries only in-frame clones and drops some. Here the sample table reports around 150,000 clones. The CDR3 is 14 residues long. From germline, CDR1 is LGHNT and CDR2 FRNRAP. This chain joins TRBV12-5 and TRBJ2-5; 9 nucleotides agree with TRBD1. With the DNA end fitting TRBJ2-7 better, the J assignment may be wrong. This clonotype originated in a woman aged 60-75 years in good health and CMV-seronegative. The source material was PBMCs. As DNA, the CDR3 is TGTGCTAGTGGGGGGACAGGGAGTGGGTACGAGCAGTACTTC. Its protein product is CASGGTGSGYEQYF.